The clone carrying this T cell receptor (beta chain) was seen a few times. The entry originates in a study of response to subunit inactivated influenza vaccine. The V end was cut by 5 bases, the J end by 4 bases, with 17 bases between. The germline gives CDR1 SGHRS, CDR2 YFSETQ. The CDR3 sequence is 15 residues long. TCRdb reprocessed the RT-PCR reads with MiXCR, giving one entry per CDR3 protein. The sample lists about half a million distinct CDR3 sequences; over 9.5% were seen once. The V and J genes are TRBV5-1 and TRBJ2-3; tentative D call: TRBD1 (6 bases). This sample comprised PBMCs from blood, obtained 40 to 50 days after vaccination. The source of this sequence is a man in his forties or fifties who received an inactivated influenza vaccine. The CDR3 reads CASSPDEQGADTQYF. DNA of the CDR3: TGCGCCAGCAGTCCCGATGAACAGGGCGCAGATACGCAGTATTTT. The full variable domain, its missing parts supplied by reference TRBV5-1 and TRBJ2-3, is KAGVTQTPRYLIKTRGQQVTLSCSPISGHRSVSWYQQTPGQGLQFLFEYFSETQRNKGNFPGRFSGRQFSNSRSEMNVSTLELGDSALYLCASSPDEQGADTQYFGPGTRLTVL.